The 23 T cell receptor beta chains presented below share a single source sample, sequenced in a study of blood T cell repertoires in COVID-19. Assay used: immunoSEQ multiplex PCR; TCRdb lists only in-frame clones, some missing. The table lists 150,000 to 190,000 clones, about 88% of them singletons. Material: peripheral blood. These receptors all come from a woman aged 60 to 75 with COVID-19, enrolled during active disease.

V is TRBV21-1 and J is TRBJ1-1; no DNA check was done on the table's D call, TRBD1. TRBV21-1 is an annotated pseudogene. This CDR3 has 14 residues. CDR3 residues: CASSKEQACTEAFF. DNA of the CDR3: TGTGCCAGCAGCAAAGAGCAGGCCTGCACTGAAGCTTTCTTT.

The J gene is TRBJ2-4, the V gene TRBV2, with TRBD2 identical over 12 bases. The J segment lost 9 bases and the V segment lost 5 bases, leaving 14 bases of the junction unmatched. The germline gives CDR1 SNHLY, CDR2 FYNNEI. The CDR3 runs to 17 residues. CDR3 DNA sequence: TGTGCCAGCAGTCACCAAGTAGGGACTAGCGGGTTGGGCATTCAGTACTTC. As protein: CASSHQVGTSGLGIQYF.

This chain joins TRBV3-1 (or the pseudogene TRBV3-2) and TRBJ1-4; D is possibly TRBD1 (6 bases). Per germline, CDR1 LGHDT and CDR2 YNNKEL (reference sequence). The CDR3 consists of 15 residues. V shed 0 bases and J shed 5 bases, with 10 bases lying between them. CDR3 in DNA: TGTGCCAGCAGCCAAGACGGACAGCCGAATGAAAAACTGTTTTTT. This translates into CASSQDGQPNEKLFF.

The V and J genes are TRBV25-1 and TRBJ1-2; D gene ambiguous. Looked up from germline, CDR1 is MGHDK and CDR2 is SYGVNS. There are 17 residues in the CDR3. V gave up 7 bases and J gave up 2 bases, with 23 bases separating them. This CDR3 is CASILASKRRKNYGYTF. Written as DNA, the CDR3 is TGTGCCAGCATCCTCGCTTCCAAAAGGCGGAAAAACTATGGCTACACCTTC.

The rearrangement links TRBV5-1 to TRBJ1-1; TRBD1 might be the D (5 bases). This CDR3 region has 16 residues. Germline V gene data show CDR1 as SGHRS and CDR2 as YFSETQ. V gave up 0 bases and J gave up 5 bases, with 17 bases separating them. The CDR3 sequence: CASSLDPTGGKTEAFF. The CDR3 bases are TGCGCCAGCAGCTTGGATCCGACGGGGGGGAAAACTGAAGCTTTCTTT.

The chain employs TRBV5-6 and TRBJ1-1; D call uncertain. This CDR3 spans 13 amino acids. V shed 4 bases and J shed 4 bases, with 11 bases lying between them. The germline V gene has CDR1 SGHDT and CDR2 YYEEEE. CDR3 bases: TGTGCCAGCAGCCCGACATGGGCCACTGAAGCTTTCTTT. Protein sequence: CASSPTWATEAFF.

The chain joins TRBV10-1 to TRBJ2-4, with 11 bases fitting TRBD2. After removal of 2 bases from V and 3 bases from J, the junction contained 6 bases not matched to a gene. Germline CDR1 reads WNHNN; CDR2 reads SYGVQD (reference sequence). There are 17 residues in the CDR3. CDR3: CASSEGLAGGGKNIQYF. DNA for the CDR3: TGCGCCAGCAGTGAGGGCCTAGCGGGGGGAGGCAAAAACATTCAGTACTTC.

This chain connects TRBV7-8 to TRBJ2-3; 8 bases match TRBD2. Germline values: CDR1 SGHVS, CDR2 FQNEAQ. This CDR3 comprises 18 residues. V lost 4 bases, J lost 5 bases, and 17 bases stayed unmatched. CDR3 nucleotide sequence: TGTGCCAGCAGCTCCCTGAGGTCTGGGAGCGGGAGATTAGATACGCAGTATTTT. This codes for CASSSLRSGSGRLDTQYF.

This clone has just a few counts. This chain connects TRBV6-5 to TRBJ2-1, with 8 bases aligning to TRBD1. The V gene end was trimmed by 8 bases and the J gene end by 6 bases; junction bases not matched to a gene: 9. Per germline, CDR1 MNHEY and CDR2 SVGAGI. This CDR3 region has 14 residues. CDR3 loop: CASVRDRFPNEQFF. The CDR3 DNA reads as TGTGCCAGCGTCCGGGACAGGTTCCCCAATGAGCAGTTCTTC.

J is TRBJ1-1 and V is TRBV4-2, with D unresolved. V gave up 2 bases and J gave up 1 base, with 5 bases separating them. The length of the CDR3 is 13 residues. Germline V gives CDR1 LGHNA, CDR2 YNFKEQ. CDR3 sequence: CASSQRGNTEAFF. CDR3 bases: TGTGCCAGCAGCCAACGGGGGAACACTGAAGCTTTCTTT.

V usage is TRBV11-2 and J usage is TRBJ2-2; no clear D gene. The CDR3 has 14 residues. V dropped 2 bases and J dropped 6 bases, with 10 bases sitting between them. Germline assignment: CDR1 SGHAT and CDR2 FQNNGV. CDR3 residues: CASSLNGPSGELFF. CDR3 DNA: TGTGCCAGCAGCTTAAATGGGCCATCCGGGGAGCTGTTTTTT.

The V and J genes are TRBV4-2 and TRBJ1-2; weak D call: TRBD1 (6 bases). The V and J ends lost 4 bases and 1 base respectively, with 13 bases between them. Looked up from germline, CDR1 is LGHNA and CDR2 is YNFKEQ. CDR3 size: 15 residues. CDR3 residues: CASSRSDSLNYGYTF. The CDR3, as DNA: TGTGCCAGCAGCCGGTCGGACAGCCTTAACTATGGCTACACCTTC.

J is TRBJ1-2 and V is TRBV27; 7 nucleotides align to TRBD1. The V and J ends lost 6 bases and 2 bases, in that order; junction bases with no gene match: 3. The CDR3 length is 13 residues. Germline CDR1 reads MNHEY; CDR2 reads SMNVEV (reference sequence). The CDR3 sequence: CASREGGNYGYTF. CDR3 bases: TGTGCCAGCAGGGAAGGGGGCAACTATGGCTACACCTTC.

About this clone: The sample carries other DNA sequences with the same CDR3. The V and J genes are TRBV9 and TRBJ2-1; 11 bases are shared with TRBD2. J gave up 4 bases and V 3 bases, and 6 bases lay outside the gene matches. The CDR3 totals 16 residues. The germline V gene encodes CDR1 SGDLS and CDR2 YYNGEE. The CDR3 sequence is CASSALTSGAYNEQFF. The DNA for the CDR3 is TGTGCCAGCAGCGCCCTGACTAGCGGGGCATACAATGAGCAGTTCTTC.

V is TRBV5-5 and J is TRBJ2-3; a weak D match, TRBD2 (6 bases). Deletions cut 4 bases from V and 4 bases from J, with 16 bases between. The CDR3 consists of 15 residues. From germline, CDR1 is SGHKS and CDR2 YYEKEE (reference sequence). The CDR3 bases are TGTGCCAGCAGCACTGGGACCCCGGGGGCAGATACGCAGTATTTT. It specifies CASSTGTPGADTQYF.

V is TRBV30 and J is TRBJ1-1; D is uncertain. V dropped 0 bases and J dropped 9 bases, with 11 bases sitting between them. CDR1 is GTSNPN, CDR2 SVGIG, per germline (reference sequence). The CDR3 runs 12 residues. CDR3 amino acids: CAWSVLESQAFF. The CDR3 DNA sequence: TGTGCCTGGAGTGTACTGGAGTCTCAAGCTTTCTTT.

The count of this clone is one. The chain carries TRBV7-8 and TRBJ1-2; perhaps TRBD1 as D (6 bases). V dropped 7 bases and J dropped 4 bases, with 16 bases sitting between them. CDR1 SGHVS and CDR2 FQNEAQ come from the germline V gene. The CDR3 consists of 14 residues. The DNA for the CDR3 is TGTGCCAGCACAAGGCAGGGGTCGGGCTATGGCTACACCTTC. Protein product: CASTRQGSGYGYTF. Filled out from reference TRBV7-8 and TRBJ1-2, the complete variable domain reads GAGVSQSPRYKVAKRGQDVALRCDPISGHVSLFWYQQALGQGPEFLTYFQNEAQLDKSGLPSDRFFAERPEGSVSTLKIQRTQQEDSAVYLCASTRQGSGYGYTFGSGTRLTVV.

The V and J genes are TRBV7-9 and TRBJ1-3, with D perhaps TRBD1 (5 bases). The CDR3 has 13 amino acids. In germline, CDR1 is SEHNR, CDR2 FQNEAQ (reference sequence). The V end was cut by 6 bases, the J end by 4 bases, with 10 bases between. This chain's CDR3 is CASRPGSGNTIYF. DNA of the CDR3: TGTGCCAGCAGACCAGGGTCAGGAAACACCATATATTTT.

CDR3 nucleotide sequence: TGCAGCGCCTACAGCTCCTACTCTGGAAACACCATATATTTT. This translates into CSAYSSYSGNTIYF. J is TRBJ1-3 and V is TRBV29-1, with D hard to call. Germline assignment: CDR1 SQVTM and CDR2 ANQGSEA. V lost 7 bases and J 0 bases, leaving 13 bases between the germline ends. There are 14 residues in the CDR3. Full variable domain (remainder filled in from reference TRBV29-1 and TRBJ1-3): SAVISQKPSRDICQRGTSLTIQCQVDSQVTMMFWYRQQPGQSLTLIATANQGSEATYESGFVIDKFPISRPNLTFSTLTVSNMSPEDSSIYLCSAYSSYSGNTIYFGEGSWLTVV.

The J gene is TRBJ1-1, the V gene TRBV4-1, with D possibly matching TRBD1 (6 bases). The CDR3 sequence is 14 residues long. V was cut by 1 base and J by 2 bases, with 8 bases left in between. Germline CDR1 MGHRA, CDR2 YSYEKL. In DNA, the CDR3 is TGCGCCAGCAGCCAAGTGGGGGCTAACACTGAAGCTTTCTTT. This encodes CASSQVGANTEAFF.

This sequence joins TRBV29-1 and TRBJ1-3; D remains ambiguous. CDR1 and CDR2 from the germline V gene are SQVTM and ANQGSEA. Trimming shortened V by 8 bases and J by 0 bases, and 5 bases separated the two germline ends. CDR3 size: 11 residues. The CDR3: CSINSGNTIYF. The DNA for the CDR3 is TGCAGCATAAACTCTGGAAACACCATATATTTT.

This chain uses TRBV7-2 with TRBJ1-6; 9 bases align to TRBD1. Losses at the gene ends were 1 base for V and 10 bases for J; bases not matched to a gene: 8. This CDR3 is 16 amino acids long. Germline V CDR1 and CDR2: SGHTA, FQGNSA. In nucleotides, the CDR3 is TGTGCCAGCAGCTTAGTGGGACAGGGTGCGGGATCACCCCTCCACTTT. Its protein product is CASSLVGQGAGSPLHF. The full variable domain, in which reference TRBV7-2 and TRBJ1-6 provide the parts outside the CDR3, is GAGVSQSPSNKVTEKGKDVELRCDPISGHTALYWYRQSLGQGLEFLIYFQGNSAPDKSGLPSDRFSAERTGGSVSTLTIQRTQQEDSAVYLCASSLVGQGAGSPLHFGNGTRLTVT.

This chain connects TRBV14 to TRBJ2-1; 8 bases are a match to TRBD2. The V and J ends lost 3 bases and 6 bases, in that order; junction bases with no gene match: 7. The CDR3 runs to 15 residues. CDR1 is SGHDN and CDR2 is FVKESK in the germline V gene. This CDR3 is CASSHTAGVGNEQFF. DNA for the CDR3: TGTGCCAGCAGCCACACAGCGGGAGTAGGCAATGAGCAGTTCTTC.